A single sample is the source of the 18 T cell receptor beta chains below, sequenced in a study of cytomegalovirus exposure and HLA in healthy donors. This PCR relied on a set of 60 Vbeta primers and 13 Jbeta primers. The data were produced by immunoSEQ multiplex PCR, yet TCRdb's version contains in-frame clones alone and is incomplete. The table has about 130,000 clones, around 72% seen once. Sequenced: PBMCs. Source of these receptors: a man between 45 and 60 years old in good health and CMV-seropositive.

CDR3 protein: CASSSGTFGNTIYF. CDR3 sequence (DNA): TGTGCCAGCAGTTCGGGGACATTTGGAAACACCATATATTTT. V and J are TRBV6-5 and TRBJ1-3, with a possible D match to TRBD1 (6 bases). V gave up 4 bases and J gave up 3 bases, with 10 bases separating them. This CDR3 comprises 14 residues. Germline values: CDR1 MNHEY, CDR2 SVGAGI.

Here the CDR3 reads CASSLGASGGLRGDTQYF. In nucleotides, the CDR3 is TGCGCCAGCAGCTTGGGGGCTAGCGGGGGGCTCCGGGGAGATACGCAGTATTTT. V is TRBV5-1 and J is TRBJ2-3; 11 nucleotides line up with TRBD2. The V gene's germline CDR1 is SGHRS and CDR2 YFSETQ. The CDR3 spans 18 residues. Trimming removed 0 bases from V and 5 bases from J; junction bases left unmatched: 11.

The genes are TRBV7-2 and TRBJ2-3, with 10 bases matching TRBD2. Germline CDR1 reads SGHTA; CDR2 reads FQGNSA. J was trimmed by 5 bases and V by 3 bases; bases with no gene match: 8. CDR3 length equals 16 residues. The CDR3 loop is CASSLWSSGSGDTQYF. The DNA for the CDR3 is TGTGCCAGCAGCTTGTGGTCTAGCGGGAGCGGAGATACGCAGTATTTT.

The chain joins TRBV5-5 to TRBJ1-1; unclear D gene. CDR3 length: 17 amino acids. The germline CDR1 and CDR2 sequences are SGHKS and YYEKEE (reference sequence). With 2 bases removed from V and 0 bases from J, the gap between germline ends came to 17 bases. The CDR3 bases are TGTGCCAGCAGCTTTGCGGTGGGAGCACAGATGAACACTGAAGCTTTCTTT. Translating gives CASSFAVGAQMNTEAFF. Full variable domain (remainder filled in from reference TRBV5-5 and TRBJ1-1): DAGVTQSPTHLIKTRGQQVTLRCSPISGHKSVSWYQQVLGQGPQFIFQYYEKEERGRGNFPDRFSARQFPNYSSELNVNALLLGDSALYLCASSFAVGAQMNTEAFFGQGTRLTVV.

V and J are TRBV10-1 and TRBJ2-1; TRBD2 aligns across 15 bases. The CDR3 extends over 21 amino acids. V gave up 1 base and J gave up 0 bases; unmatched junction bases: 10. Germline CDR1 WNHNN, CDR2 SYGVQD (reference sequence). This CDR3 reads CASSECMGLAGGTHSYNEQFF. The DNA of the CDR3 is TGCGCCAGCAGTGAGTGTATGGGACTAGCGGGAGGCACCCACTCCTACAATGAGCAGTTCTTC.

This chain uses TRBV7-2 with TRBJ2-6; tentative D call: TRBD2 (5 bases). Germline CDR1 and CDR2: SGHTA and FQGNSA. The CDR3 consists of 16 residues. The V end lost 3 bases, the J end lost 2 bases, and 11 bases lay between the germline ends. The CDR3 nucleotides are TGTGCCAGCAGCTTTATGAGGGTCCCTGGGGCCAACGTCCTGACTTTC. As protein: CASSFMRVPGANVLTF. Together with reference TRBV7-2 and TRBJ2-6, the CDR3 gives the full variable domain: GAGVSQSPSNKVTEKGKDVELRCDPISGHTALYWYRQSLGQGLEFLIYFQGNSAPDKSGLPSDRFSAERTGGSVSTLTIQRTQQEDSAVYLCASSFMRVPGANVLTFGAGSRLTVL.

A note on this clone: The final CDR3 position lacks the conserved phenylalanine or tryptophan, pointing to a likely read error. The V gene is TRBV15, the J gene TRBJ1-2, with D maybe TRBD1 (6 bases). The germline gives CDR1 LNHNV, CDR2 YYDKDF (reference sequence). This CDR3 region has 14 residues. Trimming removed 0 bases at V and 8 bases at J, with 13 bases between. CDR3 residues: CATSRDPGGGGYTL. CDR3 nucleotides: TGTGCCACCAGCAGAGATCCAGGCGGGGGCGGCTACACCCTC.

This chain links TRBV28 with TRBJ2-7, with TRBD1 matching over 8 bases. V shed 4 bases and J 2 bases; nucleotides not matched to a gene: 4. The CDR3 is 14 residues long. In germline, CDR1 is MDHEN, CDR2 SYDVKM. Here the CDR3 reads CASSSGTGPYEQYF. CDR3 bases: TGTGCCAGCAGTTCCGGGACAGGACCCTACGAGCAGTACTTC. The variable domain in full, with the rest retrieved from reference TRBV28 and TRBJ2-7, is DVKVTQSSRYLVKRTGEKVFLECVQDMDHENMFWYRQDPGLGLRLIYFSYDVKMKEKGDIPEGYSVSREKKERFSLILESASTNQTSMYLCASSSGTGPYEQYFGPGTRLTVT.

Only one count was recorded for this clone. The J gene is TRBJ2-3, the V gene TRBV5-6, with 9 bases identical to TRBD2. Germline V gene sequence: CDR1 SGHDT, CDR2 YYEEEE. V shed 3 bases and J 3 bases; nucleotides not matched to a gene: 8. The CDR3 runs 16 residues. Here the CDR3 DNA reads TGTGCCAGCAGCTCCCGGGTAGCGGGAGTGACAGATACGCAGTATTTT. The encoded protein is CASSSRVAGVTDTQYF.

The genes are TRBV7-2 and TRBJ2-2; D not certain. V dropped 3 bases and J dropped 8 bases, with 19 bases sitting between them. CDR3 length: 16 residues. Germline values: CDR1 SGHTA, CDR2 FQGNSA. In DNA form, the CDR3 reads TGTGCCAGCAGCTTGGCGATTCCAACACCGACTGGGGAGCTGTTTTTT. Translating gives CASSLAIPTPTGELFF.

This sequence joins TRBV5-4 and TRBJ2-7; weak D call: TRBD1 (8 bases). The CDR3 totals 13 residues. Between the trimmed V and J ends, which lost 4 bases and 5 bases, there was a span of 13 bases. Germline loops: CDR1 SGHNT, CDR2 YYREEE (reference sequence). The CDR3: CASSLQGGNEQYF. The CDR3 DNA follows: TGTGCCAGCAGCCTACAGGGGGGGAACGAGCAGTACTTC.

The chain recombines TRBV5-1 with TRBJ2-7; D is uncertain. Germline-derived CDR1 and CDR2 are SGHRS and YFSETQ. CDR3 length: 12 residues. V lost 0 bases, J lost 3 bases, and 4 bases lay in between. CDR3 protein: CASSLDIYEQYF. CDR3 in DNA: TGCGCCAGCAGCTTGGACATCTACGAGCAGTACTTC.

The chain is built from TRBV25-1 and TRBJ1-1; D ambiguous. Germline CDR1 reads MGHDK; CDR2 reads SYGVNS. Between the trimmed V and J ends, which lost 6 bases and 5 bases, there was a span of 10 bases. The CDR3 totals 12 residues. The CDR3 DNA is TGTGCCAGCAGGGGAGGTAAGACTGAAGCTTTCTTT. It is translated as CASRGGKTEAFF.

The chain uses TRBV27 and TRBJ2-2; D unresolved. V lost 10 bases and J lost 6, with 18 bases in between. Germline CDR1 and CDR2: MNHEY and SMNVEV (reference sequence). The CDR3 length is 14 residues. CDR3 in DNA: TGTGCCACCACCTACCGGATCGAGGCCGGGGAGCTGTTTTTT. Translated: CATTYRIEAGELFF.

Worth noting for this clone: One end of the junction is discordant with germline, which a read error may explain. This specimen includes other DNA sequences encoding the same CDR3. The V gene is TRBV7-6, the J gene TRBJ1-1; 7 nucleotides align to TRBD1. The CDR3 totals 14 residues. Per the germline V gene, CDR1 is SGHVS and CDR2 is FNYEAQ. Written as DNA, the CDR3 is TGTGCCAGCAGCCCTCAGACAGGGCGGACTGAAGCCTTCTTT. Amino acids: CASSPQTGRTEAFF. The full variable domain, completed using reference TRBV7-6 and TRBJ1-1, is GAGVSQSPRYKVTKRGQDVALRCDPISGHVSLYWYRQALGQGPEFLTYFNYEAQQDKSGLPNDRFSAERPEGSISTLTIQRTEQRDSAMYRCASSPQTGRTEAFFGQGTRLTVV.

The chain links TRBV2 to TRBJ1-1, with D perhaps matching TRBD1 (6 bases). The CDR3 runs 13 residues. The germline V gene has CDR1 SNHLY and CDR2 FYNNEI. The germline V and J ends were trimmed by 6 bases and 5 bases, with 13 bases remaining between them. CDR3 in amino acids: CASRRQVGTEAFF. CDR3 coding DNA: TGTGCCAGCAGGAGACAGGTAGGGACTGAAGCTTTCTTT.

The chain employs TRBV5-6 and TRBJ1-1, with 11 bases aligning to TRBD1. The CDR3 loop spans 16 amino acids. CDR1 and CDR2 from the germline V gene are SGHDT and YYEEEE. J lost 1 base, V lost 3 bases, and 5 bases had no gene match. The CDR3 loop is CASSYGQGATNTEAFF. The CDR3 bases are TGTGCCAGCAGCTACGGACAGGGGGCCACGAACACTGAAGCTTTCTTT.

This clone has a handful of counts. The chain has TRBV27 and TRBJ1-1; D perhaps matches TRBD1 (5 bases). This CDR3 region has 15 residues. CDR1 and CDR2 from the germline V gene are MNHEY and SMNVEV (reference sequence). The V and J ends lost 3 bases and 2 bases respectively, with 13 bases between them. The CDR3 protein is CASSFGTLGNTEAFF. The CDR3 bases are TGTGCCAGCAGTTTCGGGACTCTTGGTAACACTGAAGCTTTCTTT.